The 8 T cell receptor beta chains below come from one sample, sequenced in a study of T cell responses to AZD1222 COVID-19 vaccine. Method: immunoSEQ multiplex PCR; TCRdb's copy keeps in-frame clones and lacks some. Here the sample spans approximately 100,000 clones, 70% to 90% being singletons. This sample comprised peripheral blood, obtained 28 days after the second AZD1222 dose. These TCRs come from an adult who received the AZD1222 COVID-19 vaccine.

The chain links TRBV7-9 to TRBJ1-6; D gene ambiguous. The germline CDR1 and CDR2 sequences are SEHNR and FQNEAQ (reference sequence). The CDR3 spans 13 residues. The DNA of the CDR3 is TGTGGTCGAGCAGACACACAAAATTCACCCCTCCACTTT. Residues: CGRADTQNSPLHF. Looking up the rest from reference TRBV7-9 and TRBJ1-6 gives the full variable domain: DTGVSQNPRHKITKRGQNVTFRCDPISEHNRLYWYRQTLGQGPEFLTYFQNEAQLEKSRLLSDRFSAERPKGSFSTLEIQRTEQGDSAMYLCGRADTQNSPLHFGNGTRLTVT.

This CDR3 reads CASSLVARGNGYTF. In nucleotides, the CDR3 is TGTGCCAGCAGCTTAGTAGCCAGGGGAAATGGCTACACCTTC. The chain employs TRBV7-2 and TRBJ1-2; TRBD1 is a possible D gene (6 bases). Germline V gene lookup returns CDR1 SGHTA and CDR2 FQGNSA. The CDR3 is made up of 14 amino acids. V was trimmed by 1 base and J by 6 bases, leaving 12 bases between them.

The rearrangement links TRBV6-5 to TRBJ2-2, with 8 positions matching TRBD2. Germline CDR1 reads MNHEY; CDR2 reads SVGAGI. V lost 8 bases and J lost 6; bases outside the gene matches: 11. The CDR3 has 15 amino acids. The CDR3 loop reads CASSLVRRGAGELFF. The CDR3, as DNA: TGTGCCAGCTCGTTAGTAAGGCGGGGGGCCGGGGAGCTGTTTTTT.

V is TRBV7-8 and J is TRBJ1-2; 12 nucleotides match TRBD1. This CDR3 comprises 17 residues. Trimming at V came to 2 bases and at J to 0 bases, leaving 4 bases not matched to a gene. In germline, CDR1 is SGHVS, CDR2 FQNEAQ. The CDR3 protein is CASSLPGTGGPNYGYTF. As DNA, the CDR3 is TGTGCCAGCAGCTTACCGGGGACAGGGGGCCCTAACTATGGCTACACCTTC.

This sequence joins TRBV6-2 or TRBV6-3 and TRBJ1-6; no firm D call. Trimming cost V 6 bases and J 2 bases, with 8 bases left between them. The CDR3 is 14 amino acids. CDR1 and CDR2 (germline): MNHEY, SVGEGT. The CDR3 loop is CASSAGTYNSPLHF. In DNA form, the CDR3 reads TGTGCCAGCAGCGCCGGGACCTATAATTCACCCCTCCACTTT.

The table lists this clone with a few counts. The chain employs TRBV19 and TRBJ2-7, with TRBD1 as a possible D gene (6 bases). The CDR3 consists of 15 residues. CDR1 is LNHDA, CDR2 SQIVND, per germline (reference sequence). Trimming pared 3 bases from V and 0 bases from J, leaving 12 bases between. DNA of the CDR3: TGTGCCAGTAGTATCGCCTCGGACAGCTCCTACGAGCAGTACTTC. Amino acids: CASSIASDSSYEQYF.

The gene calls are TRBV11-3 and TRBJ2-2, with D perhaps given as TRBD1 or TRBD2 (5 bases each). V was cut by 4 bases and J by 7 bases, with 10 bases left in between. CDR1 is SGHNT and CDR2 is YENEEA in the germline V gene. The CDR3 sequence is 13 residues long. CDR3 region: CASSWGTSGELFF. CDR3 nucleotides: TGTGCCAGCAGCTGGGGGACCAGCGGGGAGCTGTTTTTT.

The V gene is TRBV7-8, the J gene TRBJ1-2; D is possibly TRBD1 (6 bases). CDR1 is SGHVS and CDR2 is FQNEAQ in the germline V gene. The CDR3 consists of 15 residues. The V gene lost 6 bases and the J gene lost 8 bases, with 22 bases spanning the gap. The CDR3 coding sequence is TGTGCCAGCAGAGGGGGGAGGAGCCCCTCGGGAGGCTACACCTTC. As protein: CASRGGRSPSGGYTF. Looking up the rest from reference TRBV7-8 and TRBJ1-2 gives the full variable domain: GAGVSQSPRYKVAKRGQDVALRCDPISGHVSLFWYQQALGQGPEFLTYFQNEAQLDKSGLPSDRFFAERPEGSVSTLKIQRTQQEDSAVYLCASRGGRSPSGGYTFGSGTRLTVV.